This T cell receptor (beta chain) was captured by sequencing in a study of blood T cell repertoires in COVID-19. V was clipped by 5 bases and J by 7 bases; unmatched bases: 11. The length of the CDR3 is 15 residues. Germline assignment: CDR1 SGHVS and CDR2 FNYEAQ. Sequencing used immunoSEQ multiplex PCR; TCRdb keeps in-frame clones, though not all of them. The data show about 280,000 clones, around 90% seen once. This chain links TRBV7-6 with TRBJ2-3; 8 bases agree with TRBD2. Sequenced sample: peripheral blood. This clonotype was sampled from a woman between 45 and 65 years old who had recovered from COVID-19. CDR3 residues: CASSHYRGGRYTQYF. DNA for the CDR3: TGTGCCAGCAGCCATTATCGGGGGGGCCGATATACGCAGTATTTT.